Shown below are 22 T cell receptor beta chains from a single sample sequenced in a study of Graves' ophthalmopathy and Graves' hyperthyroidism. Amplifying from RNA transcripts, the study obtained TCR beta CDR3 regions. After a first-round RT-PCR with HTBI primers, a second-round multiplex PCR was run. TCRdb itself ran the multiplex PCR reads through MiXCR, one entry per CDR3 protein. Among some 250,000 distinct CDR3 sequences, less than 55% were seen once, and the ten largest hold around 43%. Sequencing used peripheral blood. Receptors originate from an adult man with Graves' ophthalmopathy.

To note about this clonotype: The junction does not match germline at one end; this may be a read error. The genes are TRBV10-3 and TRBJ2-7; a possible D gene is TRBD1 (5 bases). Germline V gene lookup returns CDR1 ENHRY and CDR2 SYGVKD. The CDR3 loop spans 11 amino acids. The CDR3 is CASSSGFEQYF. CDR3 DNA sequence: TGTGCCAGCAGTTCAGGGTTCGAGCAGTACTTC.

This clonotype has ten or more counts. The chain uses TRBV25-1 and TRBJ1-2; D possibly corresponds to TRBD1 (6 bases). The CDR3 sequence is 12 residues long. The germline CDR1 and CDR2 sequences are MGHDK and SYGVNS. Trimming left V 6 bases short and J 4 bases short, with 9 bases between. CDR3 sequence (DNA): TGTGCCAGCAGACAGGGTGCCTATGGCTACACCTTC. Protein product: CASRQGAYGYTF.

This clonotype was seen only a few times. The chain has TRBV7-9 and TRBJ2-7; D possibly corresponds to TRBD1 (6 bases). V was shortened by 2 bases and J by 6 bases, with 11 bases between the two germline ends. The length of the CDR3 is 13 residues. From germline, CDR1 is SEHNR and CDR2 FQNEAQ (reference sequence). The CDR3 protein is CASSLIQGFEQYF. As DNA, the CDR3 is TGTGCCAGCAGCTTAATACAGGGTTTCGAGCAGTACTTC.

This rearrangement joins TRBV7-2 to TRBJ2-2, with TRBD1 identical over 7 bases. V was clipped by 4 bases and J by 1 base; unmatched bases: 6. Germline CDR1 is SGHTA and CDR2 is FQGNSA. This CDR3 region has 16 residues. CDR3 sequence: CASSSPTGRNTGELFF. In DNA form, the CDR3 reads TGTGCCAGCAGCTCACCGACAGGGAGGAACACCGGGGAGCTGTTTTTT. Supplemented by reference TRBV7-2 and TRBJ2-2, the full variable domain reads GAGVSQSPSNKVTEKGKDVELRCDPISGHTALYWYRQSLGQGLEFLIYFQGNSAPDKSGLPSDRFSAERTGGSVSTLTIQRTQQEDSAVYLCASSSPTGRNTGELFFGEGSRLTVL.

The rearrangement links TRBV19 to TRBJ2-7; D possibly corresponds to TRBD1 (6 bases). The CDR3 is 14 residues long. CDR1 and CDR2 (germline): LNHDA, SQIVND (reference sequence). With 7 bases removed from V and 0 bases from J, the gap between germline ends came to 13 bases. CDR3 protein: CASTDDRSSYEQYF. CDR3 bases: TGTGCCAGTACCGATGACAGGAGCTCCTACGAGCAGTACTTC.

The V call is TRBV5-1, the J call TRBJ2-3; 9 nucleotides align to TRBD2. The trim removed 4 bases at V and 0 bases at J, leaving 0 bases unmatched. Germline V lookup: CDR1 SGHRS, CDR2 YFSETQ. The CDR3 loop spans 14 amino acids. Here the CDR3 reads CASSGTSSTDTQYF. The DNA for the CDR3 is TGCGCCAGCAGCGGGACTAGCAGCACAGATACGCAGTATTTT. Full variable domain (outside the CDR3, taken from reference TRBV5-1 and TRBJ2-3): KAGVTQTPRYLIKTRGQQVTLSCSPISGHRSVSWYQQTPGQGLQFLFEYFSETQRNKGNFPGRFSGRQFSNSRSEMNVSTLELGDSALYLCASSGTSSTDTQYFGPGTRLTVL.

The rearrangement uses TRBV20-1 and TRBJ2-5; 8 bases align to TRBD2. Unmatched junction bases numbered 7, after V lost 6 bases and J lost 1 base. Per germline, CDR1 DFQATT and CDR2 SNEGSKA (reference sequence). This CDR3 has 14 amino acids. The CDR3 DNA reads TGCAGTGCCAGCGCGCGGGAGGCCCAAGAGACCCAGTACTTC. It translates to CSASAREAQETQYF.

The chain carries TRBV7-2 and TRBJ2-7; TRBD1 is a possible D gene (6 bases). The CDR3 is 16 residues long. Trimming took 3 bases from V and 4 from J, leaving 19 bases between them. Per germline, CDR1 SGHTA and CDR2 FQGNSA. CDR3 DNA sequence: TGTGCCAGCAGCTTGAGGTTCGGAGCAGGGGCGTACGAGCAGTACTTC. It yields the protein CASSLRFGAGAYEQYF. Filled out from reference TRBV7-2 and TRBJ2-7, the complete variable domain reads GAGVSQSPSNKVTEKGKDVELRCDPISGHTALYWYRQSLGQGLEFLIYFQGNSAPDKSGLPSDRFSAERTGGSVSTLTIQRTQQEDSAVYLCASSLRFGAGAYEQYFGPGTRLTVT.

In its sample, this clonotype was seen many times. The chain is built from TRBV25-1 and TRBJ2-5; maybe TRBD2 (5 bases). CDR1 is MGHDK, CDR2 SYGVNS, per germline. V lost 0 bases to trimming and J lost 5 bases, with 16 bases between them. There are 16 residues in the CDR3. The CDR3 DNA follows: TGTGCCAGCAGTGAATATGGAGGAAGGATAGGGGAGACCCAGTACTTC. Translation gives CASSEYGGRIGETQYF.

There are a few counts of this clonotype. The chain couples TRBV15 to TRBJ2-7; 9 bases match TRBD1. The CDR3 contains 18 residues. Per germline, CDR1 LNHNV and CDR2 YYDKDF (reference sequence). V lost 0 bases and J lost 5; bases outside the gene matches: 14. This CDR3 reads CATSRDSRPSGQGHEQYF. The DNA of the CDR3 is TGTGCCACCAGCAGAGATAGTCGGCCATCGGGACAGGGCCACGAGCAGTACTTC.

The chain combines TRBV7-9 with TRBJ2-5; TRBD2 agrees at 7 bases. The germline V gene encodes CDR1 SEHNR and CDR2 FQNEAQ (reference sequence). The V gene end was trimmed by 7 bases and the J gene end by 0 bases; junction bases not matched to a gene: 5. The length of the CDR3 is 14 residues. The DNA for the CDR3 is TGTGCCAGCAAACTGGGGGGGTACCAAGAGACCCAGTACTTC. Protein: CASKLGGYQETQYF.

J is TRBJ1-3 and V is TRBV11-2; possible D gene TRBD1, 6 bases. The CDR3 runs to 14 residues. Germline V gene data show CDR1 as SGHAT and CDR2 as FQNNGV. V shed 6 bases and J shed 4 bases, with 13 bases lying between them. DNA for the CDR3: TGTGCCAGCAGTAACAGGGAGACGGGAAACACCATATATTTT. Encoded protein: CASSNRETGNTIYF.

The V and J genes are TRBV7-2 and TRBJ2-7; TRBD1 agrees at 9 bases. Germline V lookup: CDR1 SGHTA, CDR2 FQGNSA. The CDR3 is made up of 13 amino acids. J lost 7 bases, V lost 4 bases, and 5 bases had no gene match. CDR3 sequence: CASSSYRGREQYF. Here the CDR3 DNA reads TGTGCCAGCAGCTCCTACAGGGGGCGGGAGCAGTACTTC.

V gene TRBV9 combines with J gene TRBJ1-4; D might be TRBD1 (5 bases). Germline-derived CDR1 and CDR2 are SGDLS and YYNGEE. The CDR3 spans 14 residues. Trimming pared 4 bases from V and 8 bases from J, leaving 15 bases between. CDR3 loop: CASSQVQEHEKLFF. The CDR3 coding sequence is TGTGCCAGCAGCCAAGTACAGGAACACGAAAAACTGTTTTTT.

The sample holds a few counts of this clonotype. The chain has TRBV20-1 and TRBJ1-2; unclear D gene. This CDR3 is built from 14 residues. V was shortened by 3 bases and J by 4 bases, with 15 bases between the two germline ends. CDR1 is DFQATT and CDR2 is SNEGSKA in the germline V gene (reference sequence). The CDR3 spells CSASKDGGGYGYTF. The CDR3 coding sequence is TGCAGTGCTAGCAAGGACGGCGGAGGCTATGGCTACACCTTC.

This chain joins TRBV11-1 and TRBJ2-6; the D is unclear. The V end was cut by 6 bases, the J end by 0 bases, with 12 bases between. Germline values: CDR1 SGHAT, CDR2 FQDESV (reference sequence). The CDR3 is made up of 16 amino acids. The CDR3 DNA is TGTGCCAGCAGTTTCCTTGGAATCTCTGGGGCCAACGTCCTGACTTTC. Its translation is CASSFLGISGANVLTF. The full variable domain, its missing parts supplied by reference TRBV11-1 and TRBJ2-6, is EAEVAQSPRYKITEKSQAVAFWCDPISGHATLYWYRQILGQGPELLVQFQDESVVDDSQLPKDRFSAERLKGVDSTLKIQPAELGDSAMYLCASSFLGISGANVLTFGAGSRLTVL.

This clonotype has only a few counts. DNA for the CDR3: TGTGCCAGCAGTTTAGGGGCAGTCTCTGGAAACACCATATATTTT. Protein: CASSLGAVSGNTIYF. This chain connects TRBV12-3 or TRBV12-4 to TRBJ1-3; D call uncertain. Deletions cut 1 base from V and 0 bases from J, with 7 bases between. The CDR3 has 15 residues.

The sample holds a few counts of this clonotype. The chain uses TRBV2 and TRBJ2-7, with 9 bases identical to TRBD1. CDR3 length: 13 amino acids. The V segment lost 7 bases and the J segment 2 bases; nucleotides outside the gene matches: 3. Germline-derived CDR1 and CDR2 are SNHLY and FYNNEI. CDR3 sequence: CASTRQGAYEQYF. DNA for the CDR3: TGTGCCAGCACCCGACAGGGGGCCTACGAGCAGTACTTC.

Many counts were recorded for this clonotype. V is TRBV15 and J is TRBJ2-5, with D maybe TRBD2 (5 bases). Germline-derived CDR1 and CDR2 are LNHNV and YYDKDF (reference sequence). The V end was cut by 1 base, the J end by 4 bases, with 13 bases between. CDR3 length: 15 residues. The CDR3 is CATSRGEQSGETQYF. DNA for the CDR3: TGTGCCACCAGCAGAGGAGAACAAAGCGGAGAGACCCAGTACTTC. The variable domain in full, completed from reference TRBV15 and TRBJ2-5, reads DAMVIQNPRYQVTQFGKPVTLSCSQTLNHNVMYWYQQKSSQAPKLLFHYYDKDFNNEADTPDNFQSRRPNTSFCFLDIRSPGLGDTAMYLCATSRGEQSGETQYFGPGTRLLVL.

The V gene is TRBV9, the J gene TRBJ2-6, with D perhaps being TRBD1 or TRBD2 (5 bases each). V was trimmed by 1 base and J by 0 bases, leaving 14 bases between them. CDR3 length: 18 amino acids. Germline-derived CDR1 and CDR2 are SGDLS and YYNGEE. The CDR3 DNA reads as TGTGCCAGCAGCGTACCCCGGGACGGAAACTCTGGGGCCAACGTCCTGACTTTC. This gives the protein CASSVPRDGNSGANVLTF.

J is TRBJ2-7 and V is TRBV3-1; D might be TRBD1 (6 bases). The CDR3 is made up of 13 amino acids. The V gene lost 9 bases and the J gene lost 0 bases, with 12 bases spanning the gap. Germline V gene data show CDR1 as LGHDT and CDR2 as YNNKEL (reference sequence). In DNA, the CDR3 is TGTGCCAGTTCCGGGACAAGCTCCTACGAGCAGTACTTC. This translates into CASSGTSSYEQYF.

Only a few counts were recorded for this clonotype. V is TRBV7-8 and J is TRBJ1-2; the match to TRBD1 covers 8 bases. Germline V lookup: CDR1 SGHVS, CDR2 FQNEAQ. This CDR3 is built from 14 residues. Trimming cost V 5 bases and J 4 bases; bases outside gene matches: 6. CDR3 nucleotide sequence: TGTGCCAGCAGCGCTGACAGGGGTAGCTATGGCTACACCTTC. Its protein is CASSADRGSYGYTF.